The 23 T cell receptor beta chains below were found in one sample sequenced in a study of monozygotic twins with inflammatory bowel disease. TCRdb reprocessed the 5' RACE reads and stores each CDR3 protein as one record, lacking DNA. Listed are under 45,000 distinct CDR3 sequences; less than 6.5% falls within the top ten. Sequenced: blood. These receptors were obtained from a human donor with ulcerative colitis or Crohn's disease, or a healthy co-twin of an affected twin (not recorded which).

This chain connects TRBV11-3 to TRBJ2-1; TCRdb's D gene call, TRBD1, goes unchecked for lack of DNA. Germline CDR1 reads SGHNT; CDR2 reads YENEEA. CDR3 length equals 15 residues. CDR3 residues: CASSLRVGRGIEQFF.

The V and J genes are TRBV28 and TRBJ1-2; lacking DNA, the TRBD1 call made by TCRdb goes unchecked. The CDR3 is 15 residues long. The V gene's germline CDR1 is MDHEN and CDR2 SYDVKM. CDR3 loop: CASSPTRQGSSGYTF.

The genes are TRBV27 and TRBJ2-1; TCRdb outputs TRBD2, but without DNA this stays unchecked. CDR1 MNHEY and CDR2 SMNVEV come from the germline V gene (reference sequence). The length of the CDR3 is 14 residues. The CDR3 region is CASSWEGPRGEQFF.

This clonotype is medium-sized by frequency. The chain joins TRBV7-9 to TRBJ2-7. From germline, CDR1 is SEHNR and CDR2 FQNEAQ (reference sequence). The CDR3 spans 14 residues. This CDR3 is CASSLQLGNDEQYF.

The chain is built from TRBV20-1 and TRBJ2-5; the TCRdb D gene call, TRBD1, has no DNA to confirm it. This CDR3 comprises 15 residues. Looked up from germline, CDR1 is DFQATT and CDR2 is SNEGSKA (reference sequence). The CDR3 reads CSASTPGWEKSTQYF.

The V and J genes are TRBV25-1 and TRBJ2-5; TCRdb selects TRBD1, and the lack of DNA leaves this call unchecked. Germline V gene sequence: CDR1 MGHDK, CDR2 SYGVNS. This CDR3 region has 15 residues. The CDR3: CASSAGQGAKETQYF.

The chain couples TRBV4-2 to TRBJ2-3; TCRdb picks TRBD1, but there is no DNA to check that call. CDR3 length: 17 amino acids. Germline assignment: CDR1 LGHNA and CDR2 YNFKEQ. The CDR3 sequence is CASSRLKSQGATDTQYF.

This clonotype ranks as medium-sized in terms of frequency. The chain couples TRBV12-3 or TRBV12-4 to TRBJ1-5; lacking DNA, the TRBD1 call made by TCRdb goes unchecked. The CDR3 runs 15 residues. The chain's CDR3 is CASSSQGRGNQPQHF.

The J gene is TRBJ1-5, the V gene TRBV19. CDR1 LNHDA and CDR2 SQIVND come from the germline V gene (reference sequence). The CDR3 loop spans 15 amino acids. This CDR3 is CASSTRGGVGQPQHF. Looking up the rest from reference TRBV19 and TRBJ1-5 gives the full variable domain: DGGITQSPKYLFRKEGQNVTLSCEQNLNHDAMYWYRQDPGQGLRLIYYSQIVNDFQKGDIAEGYSVSREKKESFPLTVTSAQKNPTAFYLCASSTRGGVGQPQHFGDGTRLSIL.

This CDR3 reads CASSLEWVDEQYF. The chain couples TRBV12-3 or TRBV12-4 to TRBJ2-7. The CDR3 extends over 13 amino acids.

This CDR3 is CASSYSGTGSLETQYF. The rearrangement uses TRBV6-2 or TRBV6-3 and TRBJ2-5; TCRdb reports TRBD1, a call that lacks DNA to check it against. Looked up from germline, CDR1 is MNHEY and CDR2 is SVGEGT. CDR3 length: 16 residues.

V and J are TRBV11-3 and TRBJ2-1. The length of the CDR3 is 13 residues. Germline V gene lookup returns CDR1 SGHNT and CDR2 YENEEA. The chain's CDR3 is CASSRKPGNEQFF. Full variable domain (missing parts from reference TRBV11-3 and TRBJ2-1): EAGVVQSPRYKIIEKKQPVAFWCNPISGHNTLYWYLQNLGQGPELLIRYENEEAVDDSQLPKDRFSAERLKGVDSTLKIQPAELGDSAVYLCASSRKPGNEQFFGPGTRLTVL.

CDR3 amino acids: CAWSRDRNNEQFF. V and J are TRBV30 and TRBJ2-1; TCRdb lists TRBD1, though no DNA is available to test this call. This CDR3 has 13 residues. The germline CDR1 and CDR2 sequences are GTSNPN and SVGIG (reference sequence).

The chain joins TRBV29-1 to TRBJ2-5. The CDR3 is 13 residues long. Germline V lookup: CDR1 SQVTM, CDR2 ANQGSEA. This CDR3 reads CSVVKWAEETQYF.

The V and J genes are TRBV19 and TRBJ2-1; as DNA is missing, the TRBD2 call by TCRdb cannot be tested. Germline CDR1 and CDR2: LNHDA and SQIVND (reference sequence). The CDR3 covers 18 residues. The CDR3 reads CASTPGLAGGPGLTEQFF.

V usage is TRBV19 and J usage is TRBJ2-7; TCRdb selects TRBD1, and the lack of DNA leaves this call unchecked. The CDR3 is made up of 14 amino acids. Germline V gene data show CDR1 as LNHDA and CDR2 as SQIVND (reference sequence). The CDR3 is CAQEYRDRVDEQYF. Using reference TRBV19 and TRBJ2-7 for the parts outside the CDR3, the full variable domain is DGGITQSPKYLFRKEGQNVTLSCEQNLNHDAMYWYRQDPGQGLRLIYYSQIVNDFQKGDIAEGYSVSREKKESFPLTVTSAQKNPTAFYLCAQEYRDRVDEQYFGPGTRLTVT.

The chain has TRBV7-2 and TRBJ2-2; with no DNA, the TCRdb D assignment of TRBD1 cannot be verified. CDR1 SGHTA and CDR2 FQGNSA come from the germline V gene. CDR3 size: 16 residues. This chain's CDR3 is CASTLQSTGNTGELFF.

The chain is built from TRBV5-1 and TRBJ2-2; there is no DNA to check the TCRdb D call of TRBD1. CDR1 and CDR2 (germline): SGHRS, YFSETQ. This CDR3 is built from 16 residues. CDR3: CASSLRVGQNTGELFF.

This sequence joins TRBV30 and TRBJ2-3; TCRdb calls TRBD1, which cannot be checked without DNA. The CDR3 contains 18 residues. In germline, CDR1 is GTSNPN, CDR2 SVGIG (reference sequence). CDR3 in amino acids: CAWSVGRSGQGATDTQYF.

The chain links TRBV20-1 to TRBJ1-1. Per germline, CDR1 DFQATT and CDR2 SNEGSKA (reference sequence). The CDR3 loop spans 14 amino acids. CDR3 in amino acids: CSARTTGVNTEAFF.

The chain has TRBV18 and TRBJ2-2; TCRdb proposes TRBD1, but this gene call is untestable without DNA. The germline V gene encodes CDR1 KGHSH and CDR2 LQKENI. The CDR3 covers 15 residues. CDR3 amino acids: CASSPSRGVTGELFF.

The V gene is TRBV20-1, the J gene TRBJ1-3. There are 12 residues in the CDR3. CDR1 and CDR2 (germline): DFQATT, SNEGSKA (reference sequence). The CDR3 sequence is CSARRQETTIYF.

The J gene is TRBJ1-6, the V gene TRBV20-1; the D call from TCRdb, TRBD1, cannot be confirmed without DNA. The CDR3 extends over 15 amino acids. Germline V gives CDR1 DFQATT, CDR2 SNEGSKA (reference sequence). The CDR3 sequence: CSARESGVPEAPLHF.